Below, 12 T cell receptor beta chains from the same sample are listed, as sequenced in a study of radiotherapy plus CTLA-4 blockade in lung cancer. Using immunoSEQ multiplex PCR, the repertoire was profiled, and TCRdb retains in-frame clones only, with some absent. The sample lists fewer than 100,000 clones; under 85% were seen once. Sequences were derived from peripheral blood, sampled from a patient treated with radiotherapy plus ipilimumab. All receptors derive from a human donor with non-small cell lung cancer who had stable disease on radiotherapy plus ipilimumab.

V is TRBV7-9 and J is TRBJ1-4; 10 nucleotides align to TRBD1. There are 14 residues in the CDR3. J was trimmed by 4 bases and V by 5 bases; bases with no gene match: 1. In germline, CDR1 is SEHNR, CDR2 FQNEAQ (reference sequence). In nucleotides, the CDR3 is TGTGCCAGCAGCCGGGACAGGGGTAATGAAAAACTGTTTTTT. Amino acid sequence: CASSRDRGNEKLFF.

This clone appeared a few times. The rearrangement links TRBV7-6 to TRBJ1-5, with D uncertain. Per germline, CDR1 SGHVS and CDR2 FNYEAQ. The CDR3 has 13 amino acids. Between the trimmed V and J ends, which lost 0 bases and 7 bases, there was a span of 7 bases. As DNA, the CDR3 is TGTGCCAGCAGCTTAGCGGATGGGCAGCCCCAGCATTTT. Translation: CASSLADGQPQHF.

This chain links TRBV30 with TRBJ2-1, with D maybe TRBD1 (6 bases). Trimming shortened V by 4 bases and J by 5 bases, and 9 bases separated the two germline ends. The germline CDR1 and CDR2 sequences are GTSNPN and SVGIG (reference sequence). This CDR3 is 12 amino acids long. CDR3 sequence (DNA): TGTGCCTGGAAAGGACAGCACAATGAGCAGTTCTTC. Protein: CAWKGQHNEQFF.

The chain uses TRBV30 and TRBJ2-3; D is undetermined. V was cut by 0 bases and J by 0 bases, with 7 bases left in between. Germline V CDR1 and CDR2: GTSNPN, SVGIG (reference sequence). This CDR3 contains 14 residues. The CDR3 DNA is TGTGCCTGGAGTGTACCGGAGAGCACAGATACGCAGTATTTT. Its protein product is CAWSVPESTDTQYF.

The chain joins TRBV9 to TRBJ2-7; TRBD2 matches 8 bases. CDR1 is SGDLS, CDR2 YYNGEE, per germline. The CDR3 runs to 15 residues. Trimming cost V 5 bases and J 5 bases; bases outside gene matches: 12. The CDR3 bases are TGTGCCAGCAGTCTTACGGACAGCGGGAGACACGAGCAGTACTTC. It yields the protein CASSLTDSGRHEQYF.

The V call is TRBV18, the J call TRBJ1-1, with D perhaps matching TRBD1 (5 bases). CDR3 length: 14 amino acids. Germline values: CDR1 KGHSH, CDR2 LQKENI. Trimming removed 2 bases from V and 1 base from J, with 8 bases in between. The CDR3 loop is CASSPGTENTEAFF. The CDR3 DNA follows: TGTGCCAGCTCACCAGGGACGGAGAACACTGAAGCTTTCTTT.

The sample holds one count of this clone. The CDR3 reads CASSLLATDTQYF. DNA of the CDR3: TGTGCCAGCAGCCTTCTGGCCACAGATACGCAGTATTTT. The chain uses TRBV16 and TRBJ2-3; D remains ambiguous. Germline V lookup: CDR1 KGHSY, CDR2 FQNENV. The CDR3 covers 13 residues. Between the trimmed V and J ends, which lost 4 bases and 2 bases, there was a span of 7 bases.

The chain has TRBV11-2 and TRBJ2-7; D unclear. The CDR3 loop spans 14 amino acids. CDR1 SGHAT and CDR2 FQNNGV come from the germline V gene. Trimming left V 5 bases short and J 7 bases short, with 18 bases between. CDR3 amino acids: CASSVGQPLGEQYF. CDR3 nucleotides: TGTGCCAGCAGCGTGGGCCAGCCATTGGGGGAGCAGTACTTC.

The gene calls are TRBV5-1 and TRBJ2-1, with D hard to call. V lost 4 bases and J 10 bases, leaving 15 bases between the germline ends. In germline, CDR1 is SGHRS, CDR2 YFSETQ. The CDR3 totals 13 residues. The CDR3 DNA sequence: TGCGCCAGCAGCCCCGAAACCTTAGGGGAGCAGTTCTTC. Translated, it gives CASSPETLGEQFF.

The chain has TRBV6-4 and TRBJ2-3, with a tentative D call TRBD2 (6 bases). Trimming cost V 6 bases and J 4 bases, with 17 bases left between them. The CDR3 length is 15 residues. Germline V gene sequence: CDR1 MRHNA, CDR2 SNTAGT. The CDR3 DNA is TGTGCCAGCAGCGAAGGGGCTAGCGAGGCAGATACGCAGTATTTT. Amino acid sequence: CASSEGASEADTQYF.

This clone was counted a single time. The chain couples TRBV28 to TRBJ2-7, with TRBD1 as a possible D gene (6 bases). CDR3 length: 15 residues. V shed 5 bases and J shed 1 base, with 15 bases lying between them. Germline CDR1 MDHEN, CDR2 SYDVKM. The CDR3 reads CASSPMTGRSYEQYF. DNA for the CDR3: TGTGCCAGCAGTCCGATGACAGGTCGTTCCTACGAGCAGTACTTC.

This clone was observed a single time. The J gene is TRBJ2-7, the V gene TRBV10-2, with unresolved D. The germline gives CDR1 WSHSY, CDR2 SAAADI. The length of the CDR3 is 14 residues. Between the trimmed V and J ends, which lost 0 bases and 6 bases, there was a span of 12 bases. CDR3 coding DNA: TGCGCCAGCAGTGAGTCGACCCCGCGCGGCGAGCAGTACTTC. Translating gives CASSESTPRGEQYF.